Presented here are 25 T cell receptor beta chains from one specimen sequenced in a study of cytomegalovirus exposure and HLA in healthy donors. PCR used 60 Vbeta primers and 13 Jbeta primers. TCRdb's table, derived via immunoSEQ multiplex PCR, lists solely in-frame clones and lacks some. Seen here are a few hundred thousand clones, roughly 80% observed once, and the top ten hold approximately 0.3%. Sequencing was done on a sample of PBMCs. Receptor source: a girl aged 2 to 9 in good health and CMV-seronegative.

The V call is TRBV28, the J call TRBJ2-5; 8 bases align to TRBD2. The J call may not be correct, given that the DNA end is closer to TRBJ2-7. This CDR3 is 13 amino acids long. Germline V gene sequence: CDR1 MDHEN, CDR2 SYDVKM. The CDR3 here is CATERERSYEQYF. DNA for the CDR3: TGTGCCACCGAGCGGGAGCGCTCCTACGAGCAGTACTTC.

The rearrangement joins TRBV29-1 to TRBJ2-1; 10 bases are a match to TRBD2. V shed 6 bases, J shed 4 bases, and the junction held 18 bases outside the gene matches. CDR3 length: 18 residues. Germline V lookup: CDR1 SQVTM, CDR2 ANQGSEA. CDR3 nucleotide sequence: TGCAGCGTCGAGGGTAGGGCTAGCGGGAGTAAGGGGTACAATGAGCAGTTCTTC. Translating it yields CSVEGRASGSKGYNEQFF.

This rearrangement joins TRBV6-6 to TRBJ1-1; the D gene is possibly TRBD1 (5 bases). Germline V CDR1 and CDR2: MNHNY, SVGAGI (reference sequence). Trimming pared 4 bases from V and 2 bases from J, leaving 14 bases between. The CDR3 sequence is 15 residues long. In DNA form, the CDR3 reads TGTGCCAGCAGTTGGAGTGGGGGGGGAAACACTGAAGCTTTCTTT. This codes for CASSWSGGGNTEAFF.

The chain carries TRBV2 and TRBJ1-5; D call uncertain. Trimming shortened V by 8 bases and J by 3 bases, and 11 bases separated the two germline ends. This CDR3 has 13 residues. Germline assignment: CDR1 SNHLY and CDR2 FYNNEI. DNA of the CDR3: TGTGCCAGCGGGCAGGATAACAATCAGCCCCAGCATTTT. It codes for CASGQDNNQPQHF.

This clone was detected only once. This sequence joins TRBV25-1 and TRBJ2-7; the D gene is possibly TRBD2 (6 bases). V was pared by 1 base and J by 2 bases, with 9 bases between. This CDR3 spans 14 amino acids. Per germline, CDR1 MGHDK and CDR2 SYGVNS. CDR3 in amino acids: CASSESGLPYEQYF. CDR3 bases: TGTGCCAGCAGTGAATCGGGACTTCCCTACGAGCAGTACTTC.

The chain couples TRBV6-1 to TRBJ1-1; D not resolved. This CDR3 has 9 residues. Germline lookup yields CDR1 MNHNS and CDR2 SASEGT. Trimming left V 7 bases short and J 7 bases short, with 4 bases between. The CDR3 coding sequence is TGTGCCAGCACTAATGAAGCTTTCTTT. Translated: CASTNEAFF.

V usage is TRBV28 and J usage is TRBJ1-4, with D tentatively TRBD1 (6 bases). This CDR3 spans 15 amino acids. Trimming stripped 2 bases from V and 7 bases from J, with 14 bases between. From germline, CDR1 is MDHEN and CDR2 SYDVKM. CDR3 loop: CASSLGGAWGEKLFF. In nucleotides, the CDR3 is TGTGCCAGCAGTTTAGGGGGGGCGTGGGGTGAAAAACTGTTTTTT.

This chain joins TRBV6-1 and TRBJ1-2; TRBD1 agrees at 7 bases. The CDR3 consists of 15 residues. Unmatched junction bases numbered 9, after V lost 4 bases and J lost 4 bases. Per germline, CDR1 MNHNS and CDR2 SASEGT. Here the CDR3 reads CASSVEQGIGYGYTF. The DNA for the CDR3 is TGTGCCAGCAGTGTAGAACAGGGGATTGGCTATGGCTACACCTTC.

The chain combines TRBV19 with TRBJ2-1; TRBD1 agrees at 7 bases. The CDR3 consists of 13 residues. Losses at the gene ends were 3 bases for V and 10 bases for J; bases not matched to a gene: 6. Germline CDR1 LNHDA, CDR2 SQIVND (reference sequence). The CDR3 DNA reads TGTGCCAGTAGTATCGGGACAGTCCGAGAGCAGTTCTTC. Amino acid sequence: CASSIGTVREQFF.

The chain is built from TRBV6-5 and TRBJ1-2; 9 bases fit TRBD1. The germline V gene has CDR1 MNHEY and CDR2 SVGAGI. Trimming took 2 bases from V and 2 from J; bases not matched to a gene: 3. This CDR3 is 15 amino acids long. The DNA of the CDR3 is TGTGCCAGCAGTTACACAGGGGGCCCGAACTATGGCTACACCTTC. This codes for CASSYTGGPNYGYTF.

This clone was seen a handful of times. The genes are TRBV2 and TRBJ2-1; the match to TRBD2 covers 10 bases. The CDR3 consists of 16 residues. The germline V gene encodes CDR1 SNHLY and CDR2 FYNNEI. V shed 0 bases and J 6 bases; nucleotides not matched to a gene: 5. The CDR3 region is CASSEALASGSNEQFF. The CDR3 DNA sequence: TGTGCCAGCAGTGAAGCGCTAGCTAGCGGGAGCAATGAGCAGTTCTTC.

This chain joins TRBV5-8 and TRBJ1-2; D might be TRBD1 (5 bases). V lost 4 bases and J lost 13, with 23 bases in between. CDR3 size: 14 residues. Germline lookup yields CDR1 SGHTS and CDR2 YDEGEE. The CDR3 reads CASSPGLGRWISTF. In nucleotides, the CDR3 is TGTGCCAGCAGCCCGGGACTTGGTAGGTGGATTAGCACCTTC. The full variable domain, in which reference TRBV5-8 and TRBJ1-2 provide the parts outside the CDR3, is EAGVTQSPTHLIKTRGQQATLRCSPISGHTSVYWYQQALGLGLQFLLWYDEGEERNRGNFPPRFSGRQFPNYSSELNVNALELEDSALYLCASSPGLGRWISTFGSGTRLTVV.

The V and J genes are TRBV11-1 and TRBJ2-3; 7 bases are a match to TRBD2. J gave up 0 bases and V 3 bases, and 9 bases lay outside the gene matches. The CDR3 sequence is 17 residues long. Germline lookup yields CDR1 SGHAT and CDR2 FQDESV (reference sequence). The DNA for the CDR3 is TGTGCCAGCAGCTTCCTCGTTGGCGGGGGTAGCACAGATACGCAGTATTTT. This gives the protein CASSFLVGGGSTDTQYF. Together with reference TRBV11-1 and TRBJ2-3, the CDR3 gives the full variable domain: EAEVAQSPRYKITEKSQAVAFWCDPISGHATLYWYRQILGQGPELLVQFQDESVVDDSQLPKDRFSAERLKGVDSTLKIQPAELGDSAMYLCASSFLVGGGSTDTQYFGPGTRLTVL.

The V and J genes are TRBV6-5 and TRBJ2-7; 11 bases line up with TRBD1. CDR3 length equals 14 residues. The germline V gene encodes CDR1 MNHEY and CDR2 SVGAGI. The V and J ends lost 4 bases and 6 bases, in that order; junction bases with no gene match: 5. The CDR3 loop reads CASSSDRGPGEQYF. DNA for the CDR3: TGTGCCAGCAGTTCGGACAGGGGGCCGGGCGAGCAGTACTTC.

The chain recombines TRBV27 with TRBJ2-7, with D possibly being TRBD2 (5 bases). This CDR3 is 15 amino acids long. The V end was cut by 1 base, the J end by 2 bases, with 12 bases between. The germline CDR1 and CDR2 sequences are MNHEY and SMNVEV (reference sequence). CDR3 in DNA: TGTGCCAGCAGTTTATACGGACTCAAGGCCTACGAGCAGTACTTC. Translating it yields CASSLYGLKAYEQYF.

This rearrangement joins TRBV5-6 to TRBJ2-2; D not certain. CDR1 is SGHDT, CDR2 YYEEEE, per germline. The length of the CDR3 is 13 residues. V shed 4 bases and J shed 7 bases, with 11 bases lying between them. CDR3 nucleotides: TGTGCCAGCAGCCCCTTAGATGGCGGGGAGCTGTTTTTT. This sequence encodes CASSPLDGGELFF. Full variable domain (missing parts from reference TRBV5-6 and TRBJ2-2): DAGVTQSPTHLIKTRGQQVTLRCSPKSGHDTVSWYQQALGQGPQFIFQYYEEEERQRGNFPDRFSGHQFPNYSSELNVNALLLGDSALYLCASSPLDGGELFFGEGSRLTVL.

The genes are TRBV7-9 and TRBJ2-7; D may be TRBD2 (5 bases). There are 15 residues in the CDR3. The V end was cut by 0 bases, the J end by 3 bases, with 12 bases between. The germline V gene has CDR1 SEHNR and CDR2 FQNEAQ (reference sequence). This CDR3 reads CASSLAGRAYYEQYF. The DNA of the CDR3 is TGTGCCAGCAGCTTAGCAGGGCGGGCATACTACGAGCAGTACTTC.

The chain is built from TRBV7-2 and TRBJ2-3; D uncertain. This CDR3 region has 12 residues. V dropped 5 bases and J dropped 3 bases, with 6 bases sitting between them. Germline CDR1 is SGHTA and CDR2 is FQGNSA. CDR3 protein: CASSPGTDTQYF. DNA for the CDR3: TGTGCCAGCAGCCCCGGGACAGATACGCAGTATTTT. The whole variable domain, filled in from reference TRBV7-2 and TRBJ2-3, reads GAGVSQSPSNKVTEKGKDVELRCDPISGHTALYWYRQSLGQGLEFLIYFQGNSAPDKSGLPSDRFSAERTGGSVSTLTIQRTQQEDSAVYLCASSPGTDTQYFGPGTRLTVL.

V and J are TRBV9 and TRBJ2-3, with D possibly TRBD1 on 6 matching bases. Trimming removed 0 bases from V and 5 bases from J, with 13 bases in between. The CDR3 spans 15 residues. Germline CDR1 is SGDLS and CDR2 is YYNGEE. The CDR3 is CASSVAQGFVDTQYF. The CDR3 coding sequence is TGTGCCAGCAGCGTAGCACAGGGATTCGTAGATACGCAGTATTTT. The entire variable domain, with the rest obtained from reference TRBV9 and TRBJ2-3, is as follows: DSGVTQTPKHLITATGQRVTLRCSPRSGDLSVYWYQQSLDQGLQFLIQYYNGEERAKGNILERFSAQQFPDLHSELNLSSLELGDSALYFCASSVAQGFVDTQYFGPGTRLTVL.

This clone appeared a few times. CDR3 sequence: CASSLTSGTPDTQYF. The DNA for the CDR3 is TGTGCCAGCAGTTTGACTAGTGGGACCCCAGATACGCAGTATTTT. V and J are TRBV27 and TRBJ2-3; a possible D gene is TRBD2 (6 bases). Germline V lookup: CDR1 MNHEY, CDR2 SMNVEV (reference sequence). The CDR3 consists of 15 residues. With 3 bases removed from V and 4 bases from J, the gap between germline ends came to 14 bases.

This clone was detected once. The chain carries TRBV27 and TRBJ2-1, with D perhaps TRBD2 (7 bases). Germline CDR1 and CDR2: MNHEY and SMNVEV (reference sequence). The V and J ends lost 7 bases and 3 bases respectively, with 10 bases between them. The CDR3 covers 13 residues. The CDR3 DNA reads TGTGCCAGCAACGGGGGGCACTACAATGAGCAGTTCTTC. Its protein is CASNGGHYNEQFF.

The rearrangement uses TRBV5-4 and TRBJ2-2, with D perhaps TRBD2 (5 bases). The V end lost 5 bases, the J end lost 0 bases, and 14 bases lay between the germline ends. The CDR3 covers 16 residues. Germline V gene data show CDR1 as SGHNT and CDR2 as YYREEE (reference sequence). The CDR3: CASRPLGESNTGELFF. CDR3 DNA: TGTGCCAGCAGGCCCTTGGGAGAATCGAACACCGGGGAGCTGTTTTTT.

V usage is TRBV28 and J usage is TRBJ2-7; TRBD2 agrees at 10 bases. CDR1 and CDR2 from the germline V gene are MDHEN and SYDVKM. After removal of 5 bases from V and 7 bases from J, the junction contained 5 bases not matched to a gene. The CDR3 is made up of 13 amino acids. CDR3 coding DNA: TGTGCCAGCAGTCCGGGACTAGCGAGTGAGCAGTACTTC. Residues: CASSPGLASEQYF.

J is TRBJ2-3 and V is TRBV5-1, with TRBD2 matching 8 bases. Germline CDR1 SGHRS, CDR2 YFSETQ. The V segment lost 2 bases and the J segment 4 bases; nucleotides outside the gene matches: 9. This CDR3 spans 16 amino acids. This chain's CDR3 is CASSFLSGSGPDTQYF. In nucleotides, the CDR3 is TGCGCCAGCAGCTTTCTCAGCGGGAGTGGGCCAGATACGCAGTATTTT.

V gene TRBV19 combines with J gene TRBJ2-7; unclear D gene. Per germline, CDR1 LNHDA and CDR2 SQIVND (reference sequence). This CDR3 comprises 13 residues. V lost 8 bases and J lost 4, with 15 bases in between. For the CDR3, the DNA is TGTGCCAGTGGCGTAGCAAAAGGATACGAGCAGTACTTC. Its protein product is CASGVAKGYEQYF.